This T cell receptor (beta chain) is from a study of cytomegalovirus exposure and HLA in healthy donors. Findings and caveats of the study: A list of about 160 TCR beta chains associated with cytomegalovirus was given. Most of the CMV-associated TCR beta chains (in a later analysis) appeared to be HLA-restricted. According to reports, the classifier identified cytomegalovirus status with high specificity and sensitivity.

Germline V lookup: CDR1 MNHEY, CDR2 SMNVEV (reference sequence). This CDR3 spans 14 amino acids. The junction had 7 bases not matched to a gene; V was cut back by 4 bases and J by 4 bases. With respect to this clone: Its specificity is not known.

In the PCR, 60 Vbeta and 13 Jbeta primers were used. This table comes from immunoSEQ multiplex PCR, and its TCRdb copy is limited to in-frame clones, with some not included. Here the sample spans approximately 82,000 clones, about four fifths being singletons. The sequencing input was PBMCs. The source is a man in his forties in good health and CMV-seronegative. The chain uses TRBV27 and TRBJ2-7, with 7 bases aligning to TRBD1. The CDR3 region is CASSSQGVRYEQYF. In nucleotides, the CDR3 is TGTGCCAGCAGTTCCCAGGGGGTAAGGTACGAGCAGTACTTC.